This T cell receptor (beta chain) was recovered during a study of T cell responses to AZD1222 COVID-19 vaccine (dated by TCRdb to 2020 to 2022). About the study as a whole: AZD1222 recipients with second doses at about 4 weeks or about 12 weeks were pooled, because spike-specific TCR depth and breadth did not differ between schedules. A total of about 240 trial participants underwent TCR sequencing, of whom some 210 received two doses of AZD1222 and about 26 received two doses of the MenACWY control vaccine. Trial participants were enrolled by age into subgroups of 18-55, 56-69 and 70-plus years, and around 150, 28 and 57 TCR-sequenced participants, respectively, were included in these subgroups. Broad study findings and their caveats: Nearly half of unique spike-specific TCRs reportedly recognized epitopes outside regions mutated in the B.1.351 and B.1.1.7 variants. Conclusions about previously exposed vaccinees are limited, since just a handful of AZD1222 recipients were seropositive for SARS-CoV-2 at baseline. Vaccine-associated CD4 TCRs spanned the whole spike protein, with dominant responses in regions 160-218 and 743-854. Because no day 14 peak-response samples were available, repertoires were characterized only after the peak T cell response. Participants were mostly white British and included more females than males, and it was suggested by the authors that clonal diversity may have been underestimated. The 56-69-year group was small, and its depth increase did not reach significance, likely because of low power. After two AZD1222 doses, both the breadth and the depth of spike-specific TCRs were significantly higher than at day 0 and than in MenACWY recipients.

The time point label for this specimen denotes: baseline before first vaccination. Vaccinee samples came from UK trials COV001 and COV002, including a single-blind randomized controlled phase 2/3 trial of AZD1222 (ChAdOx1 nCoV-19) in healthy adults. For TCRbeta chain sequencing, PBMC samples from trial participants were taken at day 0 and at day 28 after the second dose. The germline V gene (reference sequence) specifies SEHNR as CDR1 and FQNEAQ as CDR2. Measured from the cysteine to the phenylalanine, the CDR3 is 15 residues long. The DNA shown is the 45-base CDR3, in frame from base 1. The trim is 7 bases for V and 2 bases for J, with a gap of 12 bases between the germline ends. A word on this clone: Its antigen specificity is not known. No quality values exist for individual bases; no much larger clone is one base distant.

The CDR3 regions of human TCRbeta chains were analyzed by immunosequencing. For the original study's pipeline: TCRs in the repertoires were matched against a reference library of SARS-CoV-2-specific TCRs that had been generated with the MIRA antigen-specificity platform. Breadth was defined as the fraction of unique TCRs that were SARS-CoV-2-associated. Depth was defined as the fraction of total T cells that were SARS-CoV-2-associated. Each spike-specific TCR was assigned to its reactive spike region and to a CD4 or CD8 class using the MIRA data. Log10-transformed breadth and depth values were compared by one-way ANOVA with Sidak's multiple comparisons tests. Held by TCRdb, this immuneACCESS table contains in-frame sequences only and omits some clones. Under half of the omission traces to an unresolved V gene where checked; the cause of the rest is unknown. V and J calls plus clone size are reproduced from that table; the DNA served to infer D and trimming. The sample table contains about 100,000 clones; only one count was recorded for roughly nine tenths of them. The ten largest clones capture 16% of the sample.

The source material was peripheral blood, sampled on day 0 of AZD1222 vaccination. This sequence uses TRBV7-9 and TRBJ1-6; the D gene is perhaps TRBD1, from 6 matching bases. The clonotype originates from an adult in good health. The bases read TGTGCCAGCACGTCCAACAGGGCCTATAATTCACCCCTCCACTTT. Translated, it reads CASTSNRAYNSPLHF.